This T cell receptor beta chain originates from a study of T cell repertoires in cytomegalovirus infection. Study summary: Both a matching HLA type and CMV infection were indicated by public TCR beta signatures. General observations from the study: HLA-C-restricted CMV-specific TCR beta clonotypes prevailed in the ex vivo response. Carriage of CMV together with the relevant HLA was identifiable through cumulative public TCR beta family frequency.

The V end lost 5 bases, the J end lost 2 bases, and 13 bases lay between the germline ends. The length of the CDR3 is 15 residues. Germline CDR1 reads LNHNV; CDR2 reads YYDKDF (reference sequence). As to this clonotype: The antigen is undetermined.

In TCRdb, the reads were re-called with MiXCR into one record per CDR3 protein. The table has 150,000 or so distinct CDR3 sequences, roughly a sixth seen once. The sample was CD8+ T cells from PBMCs. This receptor was taken from a human donor in good health (CMV status not recorded). Some clones in this sample may be carry-over from other donors' samples. This rearrangement joins TRBV15 to TRBJ2-1, with D hard to call. The CDR3 DNA follows: TGTGCCACCAGCTTCCGGGCCCCACCCTACAATGAGCAGTTCTTC. Translating gives CATSFRAPPYNEQFF.